This T cell receptor beta chain came from a study of blood T cell repertoires in COVID-19. Study summary: T cells, B-cell-depleted T cells, or PBMCs provided the cDNA or gDNA that served as material.

The study drew participants aged 18 to 89 years from some 23 US areas. Among Cohort 3 donors, those recovered had two negative PCRs, clearance, or symptom resolution. Germline V gene sequence: CDR1 MNHEY, CDR2 SVGAGI. The CDR3 length is 14 residues. Between the trimmed V and J ends, which lost 2 bases and 3 bases, there was a span of 8 bases. Per the original data handling: From reference gene primer amplification, estimates of nucleated cell counts were derived. Libraries were prepared by immunoSEQ multiplex PCR; TCRdb keeps only in-frame clonotypes and omits some of them. V, J and clone size are those of that table, while D and trimming were read from the DNA. The profile shows hundreds of thousands of clones, around nine tenths of them singletons.

The sequence was obtained from a woman between 55 and 75 years old who had recovered from COVID-19. Sequencing was carried out using PBMCs or T cells enriched from blood (not recorded which). V usage is TRBV6-5 and J usage is TRBJ1-3; TRBD1 might be the D (6 bases). Written as DNA, the CDR3 is TGTGCCAGCAGTTACACAGGGTATGGAAACACCATATATTTT. This gives the protein CASSYTGYGNTIYF.